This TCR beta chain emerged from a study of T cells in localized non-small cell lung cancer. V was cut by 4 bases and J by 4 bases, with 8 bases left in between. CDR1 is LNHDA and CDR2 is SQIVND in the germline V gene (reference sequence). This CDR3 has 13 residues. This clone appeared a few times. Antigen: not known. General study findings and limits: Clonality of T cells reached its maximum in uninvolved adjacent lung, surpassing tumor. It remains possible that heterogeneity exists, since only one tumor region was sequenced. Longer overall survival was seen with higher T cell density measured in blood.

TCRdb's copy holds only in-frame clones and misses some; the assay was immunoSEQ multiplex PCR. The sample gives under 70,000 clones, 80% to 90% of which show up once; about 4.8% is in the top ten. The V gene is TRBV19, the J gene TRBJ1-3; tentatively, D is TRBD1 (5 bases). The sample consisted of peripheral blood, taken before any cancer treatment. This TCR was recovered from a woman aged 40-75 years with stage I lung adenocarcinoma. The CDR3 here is CASSTGNGNTIYF. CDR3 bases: TGTGCCAGTAGTACAGGGAACGGAAACACCATATATTTT. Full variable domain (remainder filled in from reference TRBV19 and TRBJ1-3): DGGITQSPKYLFRKEGQNVTLSCEQNLNHDAMYWYRQDPGQGLRLIYYSQIVNDFQKGDIAEGYSVSREKKESFPLTVTSAQKNPTAFYLCASSTGNGNTIYFGEGSWLTVV.